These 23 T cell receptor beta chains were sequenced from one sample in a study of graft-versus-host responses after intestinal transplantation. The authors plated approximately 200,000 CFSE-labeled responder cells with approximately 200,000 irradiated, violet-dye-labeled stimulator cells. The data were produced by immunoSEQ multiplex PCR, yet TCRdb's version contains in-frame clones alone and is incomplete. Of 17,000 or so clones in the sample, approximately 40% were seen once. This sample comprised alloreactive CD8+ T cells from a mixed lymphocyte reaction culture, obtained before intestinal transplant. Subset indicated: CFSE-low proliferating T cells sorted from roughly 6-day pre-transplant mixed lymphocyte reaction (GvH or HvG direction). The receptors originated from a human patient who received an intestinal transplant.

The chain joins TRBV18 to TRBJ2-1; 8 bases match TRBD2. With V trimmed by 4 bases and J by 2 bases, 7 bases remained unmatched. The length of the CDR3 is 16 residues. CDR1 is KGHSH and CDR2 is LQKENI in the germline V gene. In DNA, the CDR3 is TGTGCCAGCTCACTATTTGGACTAGCTACCTACAATGAGCAGTTCTTC. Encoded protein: CASSLFGLATYNEQFF.

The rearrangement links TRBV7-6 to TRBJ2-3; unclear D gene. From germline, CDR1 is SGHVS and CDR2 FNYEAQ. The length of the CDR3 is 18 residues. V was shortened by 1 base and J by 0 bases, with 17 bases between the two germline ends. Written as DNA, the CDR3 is TGTGCCAGCAGCTTAGATTTTAGGAGCGTCAGGAGCACAGATACGCAGTATTTT. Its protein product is CASSLDFRSVRSTDTQYF. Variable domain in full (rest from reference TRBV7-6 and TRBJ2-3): GAGVSQSPRYKVTKRGQDVALRCDPISGHVSLYWYRQALGQGPEFLTYFNYEAQQDKSGLPNDRFSAERPEGSISTLTIQRTEQRDSAMYRCASSLDFRSVRSTDTQYFGPGTRLTVL.

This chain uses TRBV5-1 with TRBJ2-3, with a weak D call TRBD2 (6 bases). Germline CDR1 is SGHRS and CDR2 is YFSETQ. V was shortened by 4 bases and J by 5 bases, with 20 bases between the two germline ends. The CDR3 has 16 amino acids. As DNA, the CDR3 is TGCGCCAGCAGCCACGACGACCCCTGGGGGGTAGATACGCAGTATTTT. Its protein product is CASSHDDPWGVDTQYF.

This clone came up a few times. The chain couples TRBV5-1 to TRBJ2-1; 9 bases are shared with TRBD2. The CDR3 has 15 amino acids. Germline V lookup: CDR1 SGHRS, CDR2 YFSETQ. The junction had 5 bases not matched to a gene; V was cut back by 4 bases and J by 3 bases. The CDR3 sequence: CASSAGTSNYNEQFF. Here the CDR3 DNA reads TGCGCCAGCAGCGCCGGGACTAGCAACTACAATGAGCAGTTCTTC.

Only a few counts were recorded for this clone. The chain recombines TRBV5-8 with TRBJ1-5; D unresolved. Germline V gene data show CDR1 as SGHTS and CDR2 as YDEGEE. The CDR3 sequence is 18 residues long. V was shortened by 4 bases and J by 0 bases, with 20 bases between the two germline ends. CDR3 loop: CASSHREEELNSNQPQHF. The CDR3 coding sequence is TGTGCCAGCAGCCACCGGGAAGAAGAACTAAATAGCAATCAGCCCCAGCATTTT.

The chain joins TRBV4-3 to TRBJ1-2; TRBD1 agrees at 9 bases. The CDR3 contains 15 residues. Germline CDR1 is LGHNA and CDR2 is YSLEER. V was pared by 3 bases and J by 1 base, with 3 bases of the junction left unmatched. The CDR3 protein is CASSHRDRDNYGYTF. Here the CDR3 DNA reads TGCGCCAGCAGCCACCGGGACAGGGATAACTATGGCTACACCTTC.

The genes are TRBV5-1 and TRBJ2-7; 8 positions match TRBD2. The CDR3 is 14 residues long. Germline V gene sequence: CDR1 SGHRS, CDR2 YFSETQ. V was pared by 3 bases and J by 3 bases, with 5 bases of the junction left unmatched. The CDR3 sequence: CASSSTGTSYEQYF. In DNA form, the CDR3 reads TGCGCCAGCAGCTCGACCGGGACTAGCTACGAGCAGTACTTC.

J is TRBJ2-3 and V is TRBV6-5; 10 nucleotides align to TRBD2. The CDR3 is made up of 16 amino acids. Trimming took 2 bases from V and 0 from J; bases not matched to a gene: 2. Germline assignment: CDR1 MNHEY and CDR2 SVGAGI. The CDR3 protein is CASSYGLAASTDTQYF. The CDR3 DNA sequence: TGTGCCAGCAGTTACGGACTAGCGGCCAGCACAGATACGCAGTATTTT.

The CDR3 sequence is CASSRAGKSSGRYNEQFF. CDR3 nucleotide sequence: TGTGCCAGCAGCCGAGCAGGAAAGTCTAGCGGGAGGTACAATGAGCAGTTCTTC. This chain links TRBV5-4 with TRBJ2-1; 11 bases match TRBD2. Per germline, CDR1 SGHNT and CDR2 YYREEE (reference sequence). The CDR3 has 18 amino acids. Trimming cost V 4 bases and J 4 bases; bases outside gene matches: 13.

CDR3 sequence reads: CASSDSSGVRQPQHF. The CDR3, as DNA: TGTGCCAGCAGTGACTCATCAGGGGTCCGTCAGCCCCAGCATTTT. The rearrangement links TRBV6-4 to TRBJ1-5, with D possibly TRBD1 on 6 matching bases. Germline loops: CDR1 MRHNA, CDR2 SNTAGT. This CDR3 is 15 amino acids long. V lost 0 bases, J lost 6 bases, and 12 bases lay in between.

The CDR3 reads CASSQVPAGSSYEQYF. The CDR3 DNA reads as TGCGCCAGCAGCCAAGTCCCAGCGGGGTCTTCCTACGAGCAGTACTTC. The chain recombines TRBV4-1 with TRBJ2-7; TRBD2 agrees at 7 bases. Losses at the gene ends were 1 base for V and 1 base for J; bases not matched to a gene: 7. Looked up from germline, CDR1 is MGHRA and CDR2 is YSYEKL. CDR3 length: 16 amino acids.

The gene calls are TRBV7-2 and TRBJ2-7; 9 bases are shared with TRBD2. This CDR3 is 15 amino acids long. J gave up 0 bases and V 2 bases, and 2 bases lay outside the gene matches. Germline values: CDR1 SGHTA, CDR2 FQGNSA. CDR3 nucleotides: TGTGCCAGCAGCTTATATAGCGGGGGCTCCTACGAGCAGTACTTC. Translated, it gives CASSLYSGGSYEQYF.

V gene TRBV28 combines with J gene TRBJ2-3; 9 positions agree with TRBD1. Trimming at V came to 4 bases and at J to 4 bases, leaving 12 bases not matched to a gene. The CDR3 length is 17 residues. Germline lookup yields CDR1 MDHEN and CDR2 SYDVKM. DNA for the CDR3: TGTGCCAGCAGTTGGGACAGGGAGGGACCGTCTCCAGATACGCAGTATTTT. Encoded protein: CASSWDREGPSPDTQYF.

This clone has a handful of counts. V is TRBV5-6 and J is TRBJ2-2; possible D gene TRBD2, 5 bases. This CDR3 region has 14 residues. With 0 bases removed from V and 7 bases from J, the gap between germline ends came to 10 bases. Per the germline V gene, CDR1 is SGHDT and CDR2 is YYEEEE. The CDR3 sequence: CASSLGTGVGELFF. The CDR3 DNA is TGTGCCAGCAGCTTGGGGACTGGGGTCGGGGAGCTGTTTTTT. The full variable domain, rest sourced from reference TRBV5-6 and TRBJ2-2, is DAGVTQSPTHLIKTRGQQVTLRCSPKSGHDTVSWYQQALGQGPQFIFQYYEEEERQRGNFPDRFSGHQFPNYSSELNVNALLLGDSALYLCASSLGTGVGELFFGEGSRLTVL.

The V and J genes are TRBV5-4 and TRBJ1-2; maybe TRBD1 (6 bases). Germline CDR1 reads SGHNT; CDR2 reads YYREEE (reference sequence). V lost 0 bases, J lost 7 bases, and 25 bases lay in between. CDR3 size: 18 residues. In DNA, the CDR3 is TGTGCCAGCAGCTTGGCCCTGACCAAATGGTGGGGGGCGTCTGGCTACACCTTC. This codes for CASSLALTKWWGASGYTF.

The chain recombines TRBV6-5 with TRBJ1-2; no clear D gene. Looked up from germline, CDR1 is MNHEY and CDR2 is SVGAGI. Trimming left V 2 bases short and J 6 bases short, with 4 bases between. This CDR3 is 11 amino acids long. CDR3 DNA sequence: TGTGCCAGCAGTTACGGGGATGGCTACACCTTC. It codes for CASSYGDGYTF.

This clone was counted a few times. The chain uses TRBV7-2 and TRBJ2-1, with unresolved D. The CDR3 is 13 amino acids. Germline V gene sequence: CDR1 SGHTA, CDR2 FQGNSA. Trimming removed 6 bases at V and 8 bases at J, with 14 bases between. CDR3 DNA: TGTGCCAGCAGGCCAGACCCGTGGGATGAGCAGTTCTTC. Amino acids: CASRPDPWDEQFF.

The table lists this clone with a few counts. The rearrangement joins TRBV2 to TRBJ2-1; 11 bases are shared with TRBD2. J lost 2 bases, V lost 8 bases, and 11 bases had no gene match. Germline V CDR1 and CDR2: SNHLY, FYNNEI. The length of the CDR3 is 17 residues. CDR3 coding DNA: TGTGCCAGCCTGGGGACTAGCGGTCGTCCAACCTACAATGAGCAGTTCTTC. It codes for CASLGTSGRPTYNEQFF.

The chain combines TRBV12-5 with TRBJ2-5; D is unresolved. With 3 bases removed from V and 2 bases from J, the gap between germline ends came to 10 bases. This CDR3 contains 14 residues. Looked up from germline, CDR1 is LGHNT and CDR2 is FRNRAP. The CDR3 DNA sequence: TGTGCTAGTGGTTTCCTCATCCAGCAAGAGACCCAGTACTTC. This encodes CASGFLIQQETQYF.

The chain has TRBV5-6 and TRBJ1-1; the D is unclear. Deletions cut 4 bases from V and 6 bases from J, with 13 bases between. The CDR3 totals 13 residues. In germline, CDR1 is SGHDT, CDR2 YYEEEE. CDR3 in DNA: TGTGCCAGCAGCCCTGCAATGGACCCTGAAGCTTTCTTT. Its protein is CASSPAMDPEAFF.

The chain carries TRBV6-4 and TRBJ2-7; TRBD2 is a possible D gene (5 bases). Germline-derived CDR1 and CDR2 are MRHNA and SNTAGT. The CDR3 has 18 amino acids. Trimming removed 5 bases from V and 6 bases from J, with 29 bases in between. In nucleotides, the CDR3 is TGTGCCAGCAGTCATTCTAGAGGGTCCGCCCGGCGGAGATGCGAGCAGTACTTC. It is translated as CASSHSRGSARRRCEQYF.

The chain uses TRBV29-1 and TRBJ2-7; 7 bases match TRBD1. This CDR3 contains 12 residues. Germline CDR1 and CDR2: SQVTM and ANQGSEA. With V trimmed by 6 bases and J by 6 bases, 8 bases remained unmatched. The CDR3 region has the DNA TGCAGCGTAGAAAGGGACAGCCCCGAGCAGTACTTC. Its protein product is CSVERDSPEQYF.

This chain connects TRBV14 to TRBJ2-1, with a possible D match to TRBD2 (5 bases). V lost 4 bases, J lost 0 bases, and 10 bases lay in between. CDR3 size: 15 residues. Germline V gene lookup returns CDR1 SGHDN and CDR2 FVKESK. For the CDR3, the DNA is TGTGCCAGCAGCCCCCAAGGACTCTCCTACAATGAGCAGTTCTTC. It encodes CASSPQGLSYNEQFF.